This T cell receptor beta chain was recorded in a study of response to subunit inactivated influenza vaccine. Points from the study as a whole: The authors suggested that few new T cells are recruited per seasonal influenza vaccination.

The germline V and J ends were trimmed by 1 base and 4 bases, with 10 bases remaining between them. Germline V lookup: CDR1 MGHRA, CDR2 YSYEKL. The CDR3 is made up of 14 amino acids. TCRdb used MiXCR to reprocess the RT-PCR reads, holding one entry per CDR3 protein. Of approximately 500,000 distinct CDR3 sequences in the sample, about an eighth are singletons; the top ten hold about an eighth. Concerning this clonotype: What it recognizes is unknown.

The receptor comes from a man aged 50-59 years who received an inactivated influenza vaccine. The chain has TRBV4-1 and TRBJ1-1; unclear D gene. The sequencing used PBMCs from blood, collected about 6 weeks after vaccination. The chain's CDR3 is CASSQAVWGTEAFF. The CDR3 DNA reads TGCGCCAGCAGCCAAGCTGTTTGGGGCACTGAAGCTTTCTTT.